This T cell receptor beta chain was profiled in a study of cytomegalovirus exposure and HLA in healthy donors. With 60 Vbeta and 13 Jbeta primers, the PCR was carried out. TCRdb's copy holds only in-frame clones and misses some; the assay was immunoSEQ multiplex PCR. The sample consists of fewer than 250,000 clones, roughly 88% of them appearing once. As concerns this clone: Its antigen is unidentified.

V was pared by 3 bases and J by 7 bases, with 6 bases of the junction left unmatched. Germline V gene sequence: CDR1 SGHRS, CDR2 YFSETQ. This CDR3 contains 13 residues. Points from the study as a whole: Earlier results showed most TCR beta V segments being productive about 87% or about 30% of the time. By a later analysis, the bulk of CMV-associated TCR beta chains appeared HLA-restricted. The likely explanation for a cluster of highly shared sequence variants was sequencing artifact.

This sequence originates from a boy younger than 10 in good health and CMV-seronegative. This sequence joins TRBV5-1 and TRBJ1-2, with 7 positions matching TRBD1. The sequenced sample was PBMCs. The DNA for the CDR3 is TGCGCCAGCAGCTCGACAGGGTCGGGTGGCTACACCTTC. Residues: CASSSTGSGGYTF.